This T cell receptor beta chain was profiled in a study of T cells after yellow fever vaccination. Study as a whole: Any fraction with a low cell number was prepared using SMART-Seq v4 Ultra Low Input. Overall study findings and caveats: When the response was secondary, it was weaker but reached its peak faster, day 5 versus 15. Most clones from primary vaccination were detected again post-booster (roughly 95% CD4, approximately 90% CD8).

With regard to this clonotype: As yet, its antigen is unknown.

The CDR3 consists of 14 residues. Germline loops: CDR1 SGHTA, CDR2 FQGNSA. V lost 8 bases and J lost 0, with 13 bases in between. Production of TCR cDNA was by 5'RACE template switching, which also added a universal primer site and UMIs. TCRdb re-analysed the 5' RACE reads in MiXCR, keeping a single row per CDR3 protein. The data show more than 450,000 distinct CDR3 sequences, with roughly a fifth seen just once and about 16% held by the top ten. The gene calls are TRBV7-2 and TRBJ1-2, with no clear D. Sequencing used PBMCs, obtained roughly 23 days after the first yellow fever vaccination. This clonotype originated in a man aged 18 to 29 who received the YFV17D yellow fever vaccine. CDR3 protein: CASAEFEANYGYTF. CDR3 DNA sequence: TGTGCCAGCGCGGAGTTCGAAGCTAACTATGGCTACACCTTC.